This T cell receptor beta chain was obtained from a study of blood T cell repertoires in COVID-19 (dated by TCRdb to 2019 to 2021). With respect to the entire study: Samples from collaborators originated in the United States, Italy and Spain and spanned both the acute and convalescent phases of COVID-19. The material from the prospective study consisted of cDNA or gDNA derived from T cells, B-cell-depleted T cells, or PBMCs. The dataset comprised deeply sampled blood TCRbeta repertoires from subjects exposed to, actively infected with, or recovered from COVID-19. The repertoires were made available in a free public database intended to serve as a resource for research on the immune response to SARS-CoV-2. The samples were drawn from two sources: the first 160 participants of the ongoing ImmuneRACE study, and about 1,300 subjects contributed by 6 global collaborators. Sample metadata almost always included a de-identified subject ID, COVID-19 status, age in years and sex. Where HLA class I and class II types were available, the types were taken from metadata supplied by the sample provider, not from assay-based typing.

Broader findings and caveats from the paper: The quantity of clinical and demographic metadata differed by source and by participant and was supplied without curation.

Each collaborating institution followed its own protocols to collect whole blood in K2EDTA tubes. For TCRbeta analysis, collaborators shipped samples in one of three forms: frozen whole blood, isolated PBMCs, or DNA extracted from either of those sample types. TCRbeta CDR3 regions were amplified from genomic DNA using the immunoSEQ Assay, a bias-controlled multiplex PCR. The authors' analysis ran thus. Within the assay, amplification of reference gene primers was used to estimate how many nucleated cells each sample contained. Sequence reads were collapsed and filtered to measure the absolute abundance of every unique TCRbeta CDR3 rearrangement. For each sample, productive Simpson clonality was calculated as the square root of Simpson's diversity index across productive rearrangements. Sourced from immuneACCESS, this table was stored by TCRdb with only in-frame sequences that have V and J called. A share of the clones is absent; for the studies checked, an unresolved V gene accounts for under half, and the remainder has no known explanation. V, J and clone size reflect that table, while D and trimming were determined from the DNA. This sample gives hundreds of thousands of clones in total; around nine tenths of them show up just once. Of the sample, about 12% is held by the ten largest clones.

V is clipped by 1 base and J by 4 bases, and the sequence between their germline boundaries is 9 bases long. The CDR3 runs 13 residues from the cysteine to the phenylalanine. The only DNA kept is the CDR3, 39 bases in frame from the first base. The germline V gene provides CDR1 SGDLS and CDR2 YYNGEE. Remarks on this clone: Its specific antigen is unknown. No much larger clone is present one base from it, and per-base qualities are unavailable.

The source material was peripheral blood. The sequence was obtained from a woman between 55 and 75 years old with acute or convalescent COVID-19. The rearrangement joined TRBV9 to TRBJ2-7; D gene: possibly TRBD2, on 5 matching bases. The sequenced DNA is TGTGCCAGCAGCGTAAGCGAGGGATACGAGCAGTACTTC. It is translated as CASSVSEGYEQYF. Here the CDR3 is joined to the reference TRBV9 and TRBJ2-7 genes, and the full variable domain is: DSGVTQTPKHLITATGQRVTLRCSPRSGDLSVYWYQQSLDQGLQFLIQYYNGEERAKGNILERFSAQQFPDLHSELNLSSLELGDSALYFCASSVSEGYEQYFGPGTRLTVT.